This T cell receptor beta chain was obtained from a study of cytomegalovirus exposure and HLA in healthy donors. A multiplex PCR was run with 60 Vbeta primers and 13 Jbeta primers. Assay used: immunoSEQ multiplex PCR; TCRdb lists only in-frame clones, some missing. The repertoire holds some 89,000 clones, around 71% seen once, with approximately 9% in the top ten. With regard to this clone: Its antigen is currently unknown.

The germline gives CDR1 SEHNR, CDR2 FQNEAQ (reference sequence). V was clipped by 1 base and J by 1 base, with 7 bases between them. The CDR3 loop spans 14 amino acids. Study results and limitations: Looking again later, the authors saw that most CMV-associated TCR beta chains seemed HLA-restricted. One cluster of highly shared sequence variants probably arose as a sequencing artifact. In a later analysis, at a false discovery rate of 0.05, under 20,000 TCR beta sequences were associated with HLA alleles.

The clonotype was recovered from a man in his fifties or sixties in good health and CMV-seronegative. This chain connects TRBV7-9 to TRBJ1-2, with unresolved D. The specimen sequenced was PBMCs. CDR3: CASSLDEGNYGYTF. In DNA, the CDR3 is TGTGCCAGCAGCTTAGACGAGGGTAACTATGGCTACACCTTC.